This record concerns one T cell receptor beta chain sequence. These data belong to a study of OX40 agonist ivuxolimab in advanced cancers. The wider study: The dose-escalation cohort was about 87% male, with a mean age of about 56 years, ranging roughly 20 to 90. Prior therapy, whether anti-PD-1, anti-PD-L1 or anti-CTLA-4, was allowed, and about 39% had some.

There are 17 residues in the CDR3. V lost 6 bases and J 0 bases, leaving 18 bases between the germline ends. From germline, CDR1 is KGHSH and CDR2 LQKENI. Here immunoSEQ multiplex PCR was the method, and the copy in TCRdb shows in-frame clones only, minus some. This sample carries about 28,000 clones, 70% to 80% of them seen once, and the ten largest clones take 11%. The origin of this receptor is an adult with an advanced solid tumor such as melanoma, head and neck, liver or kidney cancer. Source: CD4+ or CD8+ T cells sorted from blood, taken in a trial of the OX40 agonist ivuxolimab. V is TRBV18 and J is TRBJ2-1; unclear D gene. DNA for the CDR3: TGTGCCAGCTCCTCTTATTTGGGTATTAGCTCCTACAATGAGCAGTTCTTC. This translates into CASSSYLGISSYNEQFF.